One sample yielded the 8 T cell receptor beta chains listed below, sequenced in a study of T cell responses to AZD1222 COVID-19 vaccine (dated by TCRdb to the early 2020s). The method behind the library was the immunoSEQ multiplex PCR assay. TCRdb's version of the immuneACCESS table is confined to in-frame rearrangements and falls short of the full clone set. An unresolved V gene accounts for under half of the shortfall where checked; the remainder is of unknown origin. The table for this sample lists about 130,000 clones; approximately 90% of them were counted only once. The ten most abundant clones make up 6.5% to 8.5% of the sample. This specimen's time point label, interpreted: baseline before first vaccination. Here the sequenced sample was peripheral blood, taken on day 0 of AZD1222 vaccination. These receptors all come from an adult in good health.

The sample holds a few counts of this clone. This chain connects TRBV19 to TRBJ2-7; D unresolved. The CDR3 has 15 residues. Trimming stripped 7 bases from V and 3 bases from J, with 19 bases between. Germline V lookup: CDR1 LNHDA, CDR2 SQIVND (reference sequence). This chain's CDR3 is CASTLDGFGFYEQYF. Written as DNA, the CDR3 is TGTGCCAGTACTTTGGACGGGTTTGGTTTCTACGAGCAGTACTTC.

This CDR3 reads CASSPHQGLLAGYTF. The CDR3 DNA follows: TGTGCCAGCAGCCCCCACCAGGGTCTACTTGCTGGCTACACCTTC. The chain uses TRBV7-3 and TRBJ1-2, with a tentative D call TRBD1 (5 bases). This CDR3 has 15 residues. Germline assignment: CDR1 SGHTA and CDR2 FQGTGA. Between the trimmed V and J ends, which lost 5 bases and 7 bases, there was a span of 20 bases.

The chain carries TRBV5-1 and TRBJ1-2, with D unclear. Germline V gene sequence: CDR1 SGHRS, CDR2 YFSETQ. V lost 0 bases and J 9 bases, leaving 12 bases between the germline ends. The CDR3 runs to 13 residues. Here the CDR3 DNA reads TGCGCCAGCAGCTTGGAGCAGGTCTGGCGCTACACCTTC. Translation gives CASSLEQVWRYTF.

The CDR3 DNA sequence: TGTGCCAGCAGCGTAGCTTGGGGACAGGGGGCGAAAGGTGAAGCTTTCTTT. Encoded protein: CASSVAWGQGAKGEAFF. This rearrangement joins TRBV9 to TRBJ1-1, with 12 bases matching TRBD1. Trimming at V came to 0 bases and at J to 7 bases, leaving 10 bases not matched to a gene. The germline V gene encodes CDR1 SGDLS and CDR2 YYNGEE. CDR3 length: 17 residues.

This chain links TRBV6-5 with TRBJ1-6; no reliable D call. The CDR3 is made up of 15 amino acids. Between the trimmed V and J ends, which lost 5 bases and 0 bases, there was a span of 8 bases. Germline values: CDR1 MNHEY, CDR2 SVGAGI. This CDR3 reads CASSPQGSYNSPLHF. The CDR3 bases are TGTGCCAGCAGTCCCCAAGGCTCCTATAATTCACCCCTCCACTTT.

The chain is built from TRBV28 and TRBJ1-4; D uncertain. The CDR3 runs 15 residues. V was shortened by 6 bases and J by 4 bases, with 15 bases between the two germline ends. CDR1 and CDR2 from the germline V gene are MDHEN and SYDVKM. CDR3 region: CASSGMGFYNEKLFF. Here the CDR3 DNA reads TGTGCCAGCAGCGGGATGGGGTTTTATAATGAAAAACTGTTTTTT.

The sample holds one count of this clone. The genes are TRBV18 and TRBJ1-4; D is perhaps TRBD1 (5 bases). This CDR3 comprises 15 residues. Trimming stripped 2 bases from V and 3 bases from J, with 10 bases between. In germline, CDR1 is KGHSH, CDR2 LQKENI. This chain's CDR3 is CASSPSGGSNEKLFF. CDR3 DNA sequence: TGTGCCAGCTCACCATCTGGGGGTTCTAATGAAAAACTGTTTTTT.

This chain uses TRBV5-3 with TRBJ1-2; TRBD1 matches 7 bases. TRBV5-3 is identified as an open reading frame with a role that is uncertain. Trimming took 3 bases from V and 4 from J; bases not matched to a gene: 24. This CDR3 region has 20 residues. The CDR3 nucleotides read TGTGCCAGAAGCTGCGATGGGTGCTGGTATAACCAGACAGGGACCTATGGCTACACCTTC. It encodes CARSCDGCWYNQTGTYGYTF.